Below, one T cell receptor beta chain is given with its context. The assay was immunoSEQ multiplex PCR, and TCRdb's table has in-frame clones only and misses some. The data hold some 220,000 clones, with 70% to 90% observed a single time. The record originates from a study of blood T cell repertoires in COVID-19. At the level of the study: Italy, Spain and the United States were the sources of the convalescent and acute COVID-19 samples. PBMCs, B-cell-depleted T cells, or T cells were the source of the cDNA or gDNA that made up the material.

V was pared by 3 bases and J by 3 bases, with 9 bases between. This CDR3 has 13 amino acids. Germline V lookup: CDR1 DFQATT, CDR2 SNEGSKA (reference sequence). The rearrangement links TRBV20-1 to TRBJ1-5; D gene ambiguous. The specimen sequenced was peripheral blood. This clonotype was obtained from a woman aged 65 to 85 with COVID-19, enrolled during active disease. CDR3 in amino acids: CSASGQFNQPQHF. For the CDR3, the DNA is TGCAGTGCTAGTGGGCAGTTCAATCAGCCCCAGCATTTT.